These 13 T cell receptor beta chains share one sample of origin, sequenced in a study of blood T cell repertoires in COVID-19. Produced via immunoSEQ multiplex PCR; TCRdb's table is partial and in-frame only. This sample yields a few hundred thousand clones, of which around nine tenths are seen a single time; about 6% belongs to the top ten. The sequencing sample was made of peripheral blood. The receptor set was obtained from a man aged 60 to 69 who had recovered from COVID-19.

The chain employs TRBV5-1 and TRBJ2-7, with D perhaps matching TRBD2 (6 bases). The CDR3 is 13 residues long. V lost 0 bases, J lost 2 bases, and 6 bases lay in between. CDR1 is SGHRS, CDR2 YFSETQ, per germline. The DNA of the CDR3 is TGCGCCAGCAGCTTGGTAGCGGCCTACGAGCAGTACTTC. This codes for CASSLVAAYEQYF.

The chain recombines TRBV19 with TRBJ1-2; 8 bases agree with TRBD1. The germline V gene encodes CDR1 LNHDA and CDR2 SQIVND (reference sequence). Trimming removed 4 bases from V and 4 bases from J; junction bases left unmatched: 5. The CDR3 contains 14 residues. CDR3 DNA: TGTGCCAGTAGTACTGACAGGGGCGGCTATGGCTACACCTTC. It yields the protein CASSTDRGGYGYTF.

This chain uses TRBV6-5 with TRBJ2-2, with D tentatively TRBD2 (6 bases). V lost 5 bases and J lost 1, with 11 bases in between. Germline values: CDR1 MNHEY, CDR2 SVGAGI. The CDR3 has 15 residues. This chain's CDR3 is CASSPGLRNTGELFF. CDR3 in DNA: TGTGCCAGCAGTCCGGGACTCCGGAACACCGGGGAGCTGTTTTTT.

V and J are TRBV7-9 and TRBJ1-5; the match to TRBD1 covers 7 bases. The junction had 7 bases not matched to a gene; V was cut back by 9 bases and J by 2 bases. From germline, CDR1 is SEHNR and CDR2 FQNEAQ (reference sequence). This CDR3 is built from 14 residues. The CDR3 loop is CASNSGGGNQPQHF. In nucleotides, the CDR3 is TGTGCCAGTAACTCAGGGGGAGGCAATCAGCCCCAGCATTTT.

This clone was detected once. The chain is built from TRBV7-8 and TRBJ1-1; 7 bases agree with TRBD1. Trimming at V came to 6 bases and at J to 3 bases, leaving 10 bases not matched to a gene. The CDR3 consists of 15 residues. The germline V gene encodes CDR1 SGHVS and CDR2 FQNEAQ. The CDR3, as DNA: TGTGCCAGCAGGCCTAGACAGGGACGGGACACTGAAGCTTTCTTT. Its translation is CASRPRQGRDTEAFF.

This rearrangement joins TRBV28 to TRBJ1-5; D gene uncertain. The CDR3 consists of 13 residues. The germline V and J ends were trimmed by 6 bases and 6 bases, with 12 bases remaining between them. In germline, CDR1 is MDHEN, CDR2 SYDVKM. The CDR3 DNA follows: TGTGCCAGCAGCCCAGCCGCGGGTCAGCCCCAGCATTTT. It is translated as CASSPAAGQPQHF.

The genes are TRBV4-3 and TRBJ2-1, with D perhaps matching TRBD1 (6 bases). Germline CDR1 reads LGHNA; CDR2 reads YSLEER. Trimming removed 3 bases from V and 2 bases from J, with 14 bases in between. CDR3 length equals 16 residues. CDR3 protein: CASSQSDRHPYNEQFF. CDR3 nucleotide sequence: TGCGCCAGCAGCCAGTCGGACAGACATCCCTACAATGAGCAGTTCTTC.

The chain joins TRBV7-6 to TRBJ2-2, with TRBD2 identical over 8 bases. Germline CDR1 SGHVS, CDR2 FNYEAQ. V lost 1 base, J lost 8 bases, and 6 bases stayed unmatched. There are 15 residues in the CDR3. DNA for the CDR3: TGTGCCAGCAGCTTAGGAGCGGGGGTGTCGGGGGAGCTGTTTTTT. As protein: CASSLGAGVSGELFF. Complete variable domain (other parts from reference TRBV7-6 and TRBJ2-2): GAGVSQSPRYKVTKRGQDVALRCDPISGHVSLYWYRQALGQGPEFLTYFNYEAQQDKSGLPNDRFSAERPEGSISTLTIQRTEQRDSAMYRCASSLGAGVSGELFFGEGSRLTVL.

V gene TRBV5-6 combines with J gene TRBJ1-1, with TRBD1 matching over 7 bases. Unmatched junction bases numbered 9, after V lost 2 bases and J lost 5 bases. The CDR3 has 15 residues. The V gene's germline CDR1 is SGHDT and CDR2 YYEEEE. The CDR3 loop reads CASSFSDRPETEAFF. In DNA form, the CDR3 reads TGTGCCAGCAGCTTTTCGGACAGGCCCGAAACTGAAGCTTTCTTT.

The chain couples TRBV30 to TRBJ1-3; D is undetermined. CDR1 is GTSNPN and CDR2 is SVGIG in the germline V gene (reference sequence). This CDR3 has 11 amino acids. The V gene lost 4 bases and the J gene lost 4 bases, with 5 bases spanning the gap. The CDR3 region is CAWTSGNTIYF. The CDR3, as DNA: TGTGCCTGGACATCAGGAAACACCATATATTTT.

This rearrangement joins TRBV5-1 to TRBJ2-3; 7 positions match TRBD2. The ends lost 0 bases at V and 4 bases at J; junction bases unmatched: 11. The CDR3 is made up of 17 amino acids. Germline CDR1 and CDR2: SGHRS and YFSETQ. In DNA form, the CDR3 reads TGCGCCAGCAGCTTGGGGGCTAGCGGTTCAGTAGCAGATACGCAGTATTTT. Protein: CASSLGASGSVADTQYF.

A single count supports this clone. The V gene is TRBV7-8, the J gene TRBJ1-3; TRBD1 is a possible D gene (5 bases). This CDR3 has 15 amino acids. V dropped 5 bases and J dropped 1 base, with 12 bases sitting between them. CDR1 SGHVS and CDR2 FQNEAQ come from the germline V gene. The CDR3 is CASSHGGESGNTIYF. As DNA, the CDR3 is TGTGCCAGCAGCCACGGGGGGGAATCTGGAAACACCATATATTTT.

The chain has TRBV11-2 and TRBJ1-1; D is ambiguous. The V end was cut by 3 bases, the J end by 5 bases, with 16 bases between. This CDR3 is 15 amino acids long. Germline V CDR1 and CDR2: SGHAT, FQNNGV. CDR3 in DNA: TGTGCCAGCAGCTTTAATAACGGCGGGAGGACTGAAGCTTTCTTT. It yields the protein CASSFNNGGRTEAFF. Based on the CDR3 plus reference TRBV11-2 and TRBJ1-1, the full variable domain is EAGVAQSPRYKIIEKRQSVAFWCNPISGHATLYWYQQILGQGPKLLIQFQNNGVVDDSQLPKDRFSAERLKGVDSTLKIQPAKLEDSAVYLCASSFNNGGRTEAFFGQGTRLTVV.